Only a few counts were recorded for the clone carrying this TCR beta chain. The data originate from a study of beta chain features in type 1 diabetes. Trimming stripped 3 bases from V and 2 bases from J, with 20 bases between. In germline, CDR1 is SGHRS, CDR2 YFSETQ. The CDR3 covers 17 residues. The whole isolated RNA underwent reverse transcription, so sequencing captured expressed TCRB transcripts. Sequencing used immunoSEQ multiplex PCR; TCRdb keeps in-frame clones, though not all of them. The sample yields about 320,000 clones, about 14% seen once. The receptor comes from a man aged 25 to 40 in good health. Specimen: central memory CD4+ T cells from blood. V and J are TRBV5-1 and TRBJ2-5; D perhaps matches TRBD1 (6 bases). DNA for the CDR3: TGCGCCAGCAGCTCCCTCGTGGTCGGCAGGGGACAAGAGACCCAGTACTTC. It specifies CASSSLVVGRGQETQYF.